The next 30 T cell receptor beta chains were all read from a single sample in a study of post-analysis software for immune sequencing data. Notes on the study in general: Elevated frequency relative to controls characterized roughly 5 TRBV segments in patients, TRBV5-6, TRBV5-1 and TRBV20-1 among them.

The antigens these receptors bind are not known. Unique-molecular-identifier-tagged TCR beta cDNA libraries were used. MiXCR, run by TCRdb on the PCR reads, gives a single entry per CDR3 protein. The repertoire has about 460,000 distinct CDR3 sequences, less than 45% of them found once; the top ten carry 9% to 14%. Sequencing was carried out using blood. These receptors all stem from a girl aged 5-17 years with multiple sclerosis.

This clonotype was recorded a few times. The chain couples TRBV29-1 to TRBJ2-3, with no clear D. V was shortened by 6 bases and J by 3 bases, with 13 bases between the two germline ends. Germline V gives CDR1 SQVTM, CDR2 ANQGSEA. The CDR3 contains 13 residues. The DNA of the CDR3 is TGCAGCGTACGGACCCCCAGGACAGATACGCAGTATTTT. Translated: CSVRTPRTDTQYF.

This clonotype has a handful of counts. With a much larger clone just one base away, this may be a read error. The chain uses TRBV28 and TRBJ2-7, with D hard to call. Per the germline V gene, CDR1 is MDHEN and CDR2 is SYDVKM. The V and J ends lost 1 base and 7 bases respectively, with 8 bases between them. The CDR3 totals 12 residues. This chain's CDR3 is CASSLSYNEQYF. The DNA of the CDR3 is TGTGCCAGCAGTTTATCCTACAATGAGCAGTACTTC. Variable domain in full (rest from reference TRBV28 and TRBJ2-7): DVKVTQSSRYLVKRTGEKVFLECVQDMDHENMFWYRQDPGLGLRLIYFSYDVKMKEKGDIPEGYSVSREKKERFSLILESASTNQTSMYLCASSLSYNEQYFGPGTRLTVT.

V and J are TRBV12-3 or TRBV12-4 and TRBJ2-7; weak D call: TRBD1 (6 bases). V was shortened by 7 bases and J by 2 bases, with 18 bases between the two germline ends. The CDR3 has 15 amino acids. CDR3 DNA: TGTGCCAGCACCCTAAGTCCGGGGACAACCTACGAGCAGTACTTC. As protein: CASTLSPGTTYEQYF.

Notes on this clonotype: One junction end disagrees with the germline gene, perhaps due to a read error. This chain uses TRBV25-1 with TRBJ1-2; D call uncertain. The CDR3 has 14 amino acids. The V gene's germline CDR1 is MGHDK and CDR2 SYGVNS. Here the CDR3 reads CASSEYEEVYGYTF. The CDR3 DNA is TGTGCCAGCAGTGAATATGAGGAGGTCTATGGTTACACCTTC.

This chain uses TRBV28 with TRBJ1-2; 9 bases are shared with TRBD1. Germline CDR1 reads MDHEN; CDR2 reads SYDVKM. The trim removed 7 bases at V and 4 bases at J, leaving 10 bases unmatched. The CDR3 runs 15 residues. CDR3 amino acids: CASTYTTGGFYGYTF. DNA of the CDR3: TGTGCCAGCACTTACACGACAGGGGGATTCTATGGCTACACCTTC.

This clonotype was recorded a few times. CDR3 bases: TGTGCCAGCAGCTGGGACAGCTCTGGGGCCAACGTCCTGACTTTC. Amino acid sequence: CASSWDSSGANVLTF. The rearrangement joins TRBV7-3 to TRBJ2-6; 7 positions match TRBD1. The J segment lost 0 bases and the V segment lost 4 bases, leaving 0 bases of the junction unmatched. The CDR3 sequence is 15 residues long. Per the germline V gene, CDR1 is SGHTA and CDR2 is FQGTGA.

This chain links TRBV6-5 with TRBJ2-1, with D possibly being TRBD2 (6 bases). Germline-derived CDR1 and CDR2 are MNHEY and SVGAGI. The CDR3 runs 14 residues. Trimming took off 10 bases at V and 5 bases at J, with 18 bases between the two ends. This chain's CDR3 is CANRRGFGNNEQFF. In DNA form, the CDR3 reads TGTGCCAACAGGAGGGGATTTGGTAACAATGAGCAGTTCTTC.

The rearrangement joins TRBV28 to TRBJ1-2; TRBD1 aligns across 7 bases. This CDR3 has 14 residues. The germline V gene encodes CDR1 MDHEN and CDR2 SYDVKM. J gave up 5 bases and V 7 bases, and 10 bases lay outside the gene matches. CDR3: CASTLGGTVYGYTF. In nucleotides, the CDR3 is TGTGCCAGCACCCTGGGGGGGACAGTGTATGGCTACACCTTC.

The rearrangement uses TRBV3-1 and TRBJ2-1, with TRBD2 identical over 14 bases. V shed 1 base and J 8 bases; nucleotides not matched to a gene: 10. Per germline, CDR1 LGHDT and CDR2 YNNKEL (reference sequence). This CDR3 is built from 18 residues. The CDR3: CASSQGGLAGEGIDEQFF. DNA for the CDR3: TGTGCCAGCAGCCAAGGGGGACTAGCGGGAGAAGGTATAGATGAGCAGTTCTTC.

The sample holds a few counts of this clonotype. J is TRBJ2-1 and V is TRBV29-1, with 11 bases fitting TRBD2. This CDR3 spans 13 amino acids. Germline loops: CDR1 SQVTM, CDR2 ANQGSEA. After removal of 6 bases from V and 7 bases from J, the junction contained 5 bases not matched to a gene. CDR3 sequence: CSVGLAEANEQFF. The CDR3 nucleotides are TGCAGCGTGGGACTAGCGGAAGCTAATGAGCAGTTCTTC.

The rearrangement joins TRBV20-1 to TRBJ2-5; 8 bases are a match to TRBD1. Germline V gives CDR1 DFQATT, CDR2 SNEGSKA (reference sequence). Trimming cost V 4 bases and J 4 bases; bases outside gene matches: 2. There are 12 residues in the CDR3. The CDR3 bases are TGCAGTGCTACCGACAGGGGAGAGACCCAGTACTTC. This codes for CSATDRGETQYF.

This clonotype was seen a few times. The V gene is TRBV7-9, the J gene TRBJ2-6; 7 bases agree with TRBD1. With V trimmed by 5 bases and J by 4 bases, 5 bases remained unmatched. The CDR3 length is 15 residues. Germline CDR1 reads SEHNR; CDR2 reads FQNEAQ (reference sequence). In DNA, the CDR3 is TGTGCCAGCAGCACGACAGGGATAGGGGCCAACGTCCTGACTTTC. It encodes CASSTTGIGANVLTF.

The chain has TRBV5-1 and TRBJ1-1; the D is unclear. The CDR3 length is 18 residues. Between the trimmed V and J ends, which lost 4 bases and 0 bases, there was a span of 22 bases. Germline V CDR1 and CDR2: SGHRS, YFSETQ. In DNA form, the CDR3 reads TGCGCCAGCAGCCGCGTATCCTTCGACGGAGGCATGAACACTGAAGCTTTCTTT. This codes for CASSRVSFDGGMNTEAFF.

This clonotype was seen a handful of times. V is TRBV27 and J is TRBJ2-3; D gene ambiguous. This CDR3 has 14 residues. V lost 2 bases to trimming and J lost 9 bases, with 15 bases between them. Germline assignment: CDR1 MNHEY and CDR2 SMNVEV (reference sequence). The CDR3 DNA is TGTGCCAGCAGTTTAGACCCCCTGTCGGAAACGCAGTATTTT. It specifies CASSLDPLSETQYF.

This chain uses TRBV28 with TRBJ2-1; D possibly corresponds to TRBD2 (5 bases). This CDR3 is 13 amino acids long. Germline V gene lookup returns CDR1 MDHEN and CDR2 SYDVKM. The V and J ends lost 7 bases and 8 bases respectively, with 15 bases between them. The CDR3 DNA reads as TGTGCCAGCATGAGGGCTTTCGTGGATGAGCAGTTCTTC. Its protein product is CASMRAFVDEQFF.

This clonotype was observed a handful of times. This chain joins TRBV25-1 and TRBJ2-1; 14 positions agree with TRBD2. This CDR3 contains 17 residues. Trimming at V came to 5 bases and at J to 8 bases, leaving 11 bases not matched to a gene. The germline CDR1 and CDR2 sequences are MGHDK and SYGVNS. The CDR3 coding sequence is TGTGCCAGCAGTCTCGGGGCGGGACTAGCGGGAGCGGATGAGCAGTTCTTC. Its protein is CASSLGAGLAGADEQFF.

The chain is built from TRBV20-1 and TRBJ2-5, with D perhaps TRBD1 (6 bases). CDR1 and CDR2 from the germline V gene are DFQATT and SNEGSKA (reference sequence). The CDR3 has 12 amino acids. Trimming removed 6 bases at V and 5 bases at J, with 13 bases between. CDR3 bases: TGCAGTGCGGCTGGGGGCGGGGAGACCCAGTACTTC. It encodes CSAAGGGETQYF.

The chain carries TRBV7-8 and TRBJ2-5; 7 bases line up with TRBD1. CDR3 length equals 15 residues. Per germline, CDR1 SGHVS and CDR2 FQNEAQ. The trim removed 1 base at V and 5 bases at J, leaving 7 bases unmatched. DNA of the CDR3: TGTGCCAGCAGCTTAGAACAGGGGCGTTGGGAGACCCAGTACTTC. Encoded protein: CASSLEQGRWETQYF.

The chain joins TRBV9 to TRBJ1-2, with a tentative D call TRBD1 (5 bases). Trimming removed 3 bases at V and 4 bases at J, with 10 bases between. Germline assignment: CDR1 SGDLS and CDR2 YYNGEE. This CDR3 is 13 amino acids long. The CDR3 bases are TGTGCCAGCAGCGAGGGGACTGCCTATGGCTACACCTTC. Its protein is CASSEGTAYGYTF.

V is TRBV7-9 and J is TRBJ2-7, with D possibly being TRBD1 or TRBD2 (5 bases each). Trimming took off 1 base at V and 6 bases at J, with 13 bases between the two ends. The CDR3 is 14 amino acids. Germline V gives CDR1 SEHNR, CDR2 FQNEAQ (reference sequence). The CDR3 DNA sequence: TGTGCCAGCAGCTTAGGGCAGGGAGTGGGCGAGCAGTACTTC. It specifies CASSLGQGVGEQYF.

The V call is TRBV4-3, the J call TRBJ1-6, with D possibly TRBD1 on 5 matching bases. Germline CDR1 reads LGHNA; CDR2 reads YSLEER. The ends were cut back, 4 bases at V and 5 bases at J, with 21 bases in the middle. CDR3 length: 18 amino acids. The DNA of the CDR3 is TGCGCCAGCAGCCGGAATCATCCCGGGACGCCGGATAATTCACCCCTCCACTTT. Translation: CASSRNHPGTPDNSPLHF.

V is TRBV12-3 or TRBV12-4 and J is TRBJ2-5; possibly TRBD2 for D (6 bases). Trimming removed 3 bases at V and 1 base at J, with 9 bases between. The CDR3 is 14 amino acids. CDR3 sequence: CASSLGLRQETQYF. The CDR3 DNA is TGTGCCAGCAGTTTGGGACTTCGCCAAGAGACCCAGTACTTC.

This clonotype was picked up a small number of times. The chain employs TRBV4-1 and TRBJ2-5, with 10 nucleotides matching TRBD1. There are 15 residues in the CDR3. The ends lost 6 bases at V and 3 bases at J; junction bases unmatched: 7. Germline V gene sequence: CDR1 MGHRA, CDR2 YSYEKL. The DNA of the CDR3 is TGCGCCAGCAGTCCTCCTGGGACAGGGGAAGAGACCCAGTACTTC. It specifies CASSPPGTGEETQYF.

The chain couples TRBV29-1 to TRBJ2-5, with 8 positions matching TRBD2. With V trimmed by 4 bases and J by 5 bases, 9 bases remained unmatched. The CDR3 has 14 residues. Germline loops: CDR1 SQVTM, CDR2 ANQGSEA. DNA for the CDR3: TGCAGCGTTGCGGAGAGCGGGAGCAGGGAGACCCAGTACTTC. Amino acids: CSVAESGSRETQYF.

This chain uses TRBV30 with TRBJ2-7; no reliable D call. The CDR3 is 14 amino acids. The germline V and J ends were trimmed by 2 bases and 0 bases, with 11 bases remaining between them. Germline V gives CDR1 GTSNPN, CDR2 SVGIG (reference sequence). CDR3 nucleotides: TGTGCCTGGAGTTCAGGAACATACTCCTACGAGCAGTACTTC. This codes for CAWSSGTYSYEQYF.

In this sample, this clonotype turned up a few times. The V call is TRBV27, the J call TRBJ1-2; 9 bases line up with TRBD1. The germline CDR1 and CDR2 sequences are MNHEY and SMNVEV (reference sequence). The CDR3 contains 15 residues. V trimming: 6 bases; J trimming: 8 bases; junction bases outside the gene matches: 13. The CDR3 sequence: CASRNPGQGRRGYTF. CDR3 sequence (DNA): TGTGCCAGCAGGAATCCGGGACAGGGTAGGCGCGGCTACACCTTC.

The gene calls are TRBV6-6 and TRBJ2-3; possibly TRBD1 or TRBD2 for D (5 bases each). The CDR3 length is 15 residues. Germline V gives CDR1 MNHNY, CDR2 SVGAGI (reference sequence). V shed 6 bases and J shed 1 base, with 14 bases lying between them. The chain's CDR3 is CASSQRRDGTDTQYF. The CDR3 DNA reads as TGTGCCAGCAGCCAACGCCGGGACGGCACAGATACGCAGTATTTT.

In this sample, this clonotype turned up a few times. The chain employs TRBV6-5 and TRBJ2-1; D uncertain. The germline CDR1 and CDR2 sequences are MNHEY and SVGAGI. V dropped 0 bases and J dropped 4 bases, with 10 bases sitting between them. The CDR3 is 15 amino acids. The CDR3 here is CASSYSLALYNEQFF. DNA for the CDR3: TGTGCCAGCAGTTACTCCTTGGCTCTGTACAATGAGCAGTTCTTC.

This clonotype was found a few times. The rearrangement links TRBV5-6 to TRBJ2-1, with 14 bases identical to TRBD2. Per the germline V gene, CDR1 is SGHDT and CDR2 is YYEEEE. This CDR3 is 16 amino acids long. Losses at the gene ends were 0 bases for V and 8 bases for J; bases not matched to a gene: 4. This CDR3 reads CASSLVTSGRADEQFF. DNA of the CDR3: TGTGCCAGCAGCTTGGTGACTAGCGGGAGGGCCGATGAGCAGTTCTTC.

The chain joins TRBV20-1 to TRBJ2-1; the match to TRBD2 covers 8 bases. The CDR3 contains 13 residues. The V gene's germline CDR1 is DFQATT and CDR2 SNEGSKA (reference sequence). Unmatched junction bases numbered 9, after V lost 6 bases and J lost 8 bases. CDR3 DNA sequence: TGCAGTGCGACCAATGGGCGGGAGGATGAGCAGTTCTTC. It specifies CSATNGREDEQFF.